These 16 T cell receptor beta chains came from one sample sequenced in a study of glioma-infiltrating T cells. The iRepertoire nested amplicon-rescue multiplex PCR amplified TCR alpha and beta CDR3s from RNA. TCRdb fed the multiplex PCR reads into MiXCR, producing one record per CDR3 protein. The sample includes roughly 350,000 distinct CDR3 sequences, around 38% of them seen just once. Material: glioma tissue, nonneoplastic brain tissue, or PBMCs (not recorded which). These receptor sequences come from a human donor with low-grade glioma or glioblastoma, undergoing nonglioma brain surgery, or in good health (not recorded which).

A few counts support this clonotype. The chain combines TRBV28 with TRBJ2-7; 7 bases agree with TRBD1. Unmatched junction bases numbered 10, after V lost 4 bases and J lost 1 base. Germline-derived CDR1 and CDR2 are MDHEN and SYDVKM. This CDR3 has 16 residues. In nucleotides, the CDR3 is TGTGCCAGCAGTTCGTTCGGTTGGACAGGATCCTACGAGCAGTACTTC. This gives the protein CASSSFGWTGSYEQYF.

The chain combines TRBV20-1 with TRBJ1-6; 7 positions agree with TRBD1. Trimming cost V 6 bases and J 5 bases; bases outside gene matches: 7. In germline, CDR1 is DFQATT, CDR2 SNEGSKA (reference sequence). The CDR3 is made up of 14 amino acids. The DNA for the CDR3 is TGCAGTGCAAGATGGGACAGCAATAATTCACCCCTCCACTTT. This translates into CSARWDSNNSPLHF.

This clonotype was detected a few times. The chain combines TRBV20-1 with TRBJ2-3, with 9 bases fitting TRBD2. In germline, CDR1 is DFQATT, CDR2 SNEGSKA (reference sequence). With V trimmed by 5 bases and J by 3 bases, 3 bases remained unmatched. The CDR3 is 13 amino acids. CDR3: CSALTSGTDTQYF. DNA for the CDR3: TGCAGTGCTCTGACTAGCGGAACAGATACGCAGTATTTT.

This clonotype was seen a handful of times. The chain carries TRBV6-6 and TRBJ2-3; TRBD2 agrees at 7 bases. Germline V gene data show CDR1 as MNHNY and CDR2 as SVGAGI (reference sequence). The CDR3 is made up of 17 amino acids. The trim removed 0 bases at V and 3 bases at J, leaving 9 bases unmatched. The CDR3 sequence: CASSYSFGREWTDTQYF. The CDR3 DNA reads TGTGCCAGCAGTTACTCGTTTGGGCGGGAGTGGACAGATACGCAGTATTTT.

This clonotype came up a few times. V usage is TRBV10-3 and J usage is TRBJ1-2; TRBD1 agrees at 12 bases. Trimming took 3 bases from V and 2 from J; bases not matched to a gene: 7. Germline lookup yields CDR1 ENHRY and CDR2 SYGVKD. This CDR3 spans 17 amino acids. The CDR3 DNA reads TGTGCCATCAGTGACCCACCCGGGACAGGGGGCAACTATGGCTACACCTTC. This encodes CAISDPPGTGGNYGYTF.

This clonotype was picked up a small number of times. This rearrangement joins TRBV28 to TRBJ2-7; 9 nucleotides match TRBD2. Per germline, CDR1 MDHEN and CDR2 SYDVKM. This CDR3 has 15 amino acids. The V segment lost 4 bases and the J segment 3 bases; nucleotides outside the gene matches: 7. The CDR3: CASSSGTSLDYEQYF. The CDR3, as DNA: TGTGCCAGCAGTTCCGGGACTAGCTTAGACTACGAGCAGTACTTC.

This clonotype was counted only a few times. The chain links TRBV7-2 to TRBJ2-1; TRBD2 agrees at 11 bases. CDR1 and CDR2 from the germline V gene are SGHTA and FQGNSA. CDR3 size: 15 residues. Trimming removed 4 bases from V and 8 bases from J; junction bases left unmatched: 7. CDR3 in DNA: TGTGCCAGCAGCTCTAGACTAGCGGGAAGCCATGAGCAGTTCTTC. Encoded protein: CASSSRLAGSHEQFF. The complete variable domain, with remaining parts taken from reference TRBV7-2 and TRBJ2-1, reads GAGVSQSPSNKVTEKGKDVELRCDPISGHTALYWYRQSLGQGLEFLIYFQGNSAPDKSGLPSDRFSAERTGGSVSTLTIQRTQQEDSAVYLCASSSRLAGSHEQFFGPGTRLTVL.

The CDR3 bases are TGTGCCAGCAGACAAGGGTTGGATGGCTACACCTTC. The encoded protein is CASRQGLDGYTF. This rearrangement joins TRBV2 to TRBJ1-2; D gene uncertain. Germline loops: CDR1 SNHLY, CDR2 FYNNEI. The CDR3 is 12 residues long. V lost 6 bases and J lost 6, with 11 bases in between.

There are a few counts of this clonotype. The J gene is TRBJ1-5, the V gene TRBV10-3, with a possible D match to TRBD1 (5 bases). The CDR3 is made up of 17 amino acids. Germline V gene lookup returns CDR1 ENHRY and CDR2 SYGVKD. V lost 6 bases to trimming and J lost 5 bases, with 23 bases between them. This chain's CDR3 is CAISGASGPGPHQPQHF. In DNA, the CDR3 is TGTGCCATCAGCGGTGCTTCGGGACCGGGGCCGCATCAGCCCCAGCATTTT.

This clonotype was seen once. The V gene is TRBV5-1, the J gene TRBJ2-1; D remains ambiguous. There are 12 residues in the CDR3. The V end was cut by 0 bases, the J end by 9 bases, with 7 bases between. Germline CDR1 and CDR2: SGHRS and YFSETQ. The CDR3 DNA reads as TGCGCCAGCAGCTTGGTTTCCCCTGAGCAGTTCTTC. Translated: CASSLVSPEQFF.

The chain joins TRBV28 to TRBJ1-1; D remains unclear. V lost 7 bases, J lost 2 bases, and 11 bases lay in between. The CDR3 sequence is 13 residues long. Germline assignment: CDR1 MDHEN and CDR2 SYDVKM. The CDR3 loop is CASIGPSNTEAFF. CDR3 nucleotides: TGTGCCAGCATCGGGCCGTCTAACACTGAAGCTTTCTTT.

The chain has TRBV24-1 and TRBJ2-3; possibly TRBD2 for D (5 bases). In germline, CDR1 is KGHDR, CDR2 SFDVKD. The V end lost 0 bases, the J end lost 3 bases, and 15 bases lay between the germline ends. The CDR3 runs 17 residues. The chain's CDR3 is CATSDLRTDRGTDTQYF. In DNA, the CDR3 is TGTGCCACCAGTGATTTGCGGACGGACCGGGGAACAGATACGCAGTATTTT.

This clonotype was counted a few times. DNA of the CDR3: TGTGCCACCAGTGATTTCCGCGAGGGGCCCCAGCATTTT. Protein sequence: CATSDFREGPQHF. V gene TRBV24-1 combines with J gene TRBJ1-5; D unclear. Germline V gene lookup returns CDR1 KGHDR and CDR2 SFDVKD. CDR3 length: 13 amino acids. V lost 1 base to trimming and J lost 9 bases, with 9 bases between them.

This clonotype was seen more than once but under ten times. The gene calls are TRBV15 and TRBJ2-5, with 8 positions matching TRBD1. Germline values: CDR1 LNHNV, CDR2 YYDKDF (reference sequence). CDR3 length equals 17 residues. V shed 2 bases, J shed 0 bases, and the junction held 8 bases outside the gene matches. Written as DNA, the CDR3 is TGTGCCACCAGCAGAATTGCGGGACAGGCGTACCAAGAGACCCAGTACTTC. Protein product: CATSRIAGQAYQETQYF.

This clonotype has ten or more counts. The chain couples TRBV28 to TRBJ1-2, with 9 positions matching TRBD1. The CDR3 is 15 amino acids. Germline CDR1 reads MDHEN; CDR2 reads SYDVKM. With 5 bases clipped from V and 3 bases from J, the junction kept 7 bases outside the gene matches. The CDR3 is CASSPSDRGDYGYTF. The DNA of the CDR3 is TGTGCCAGCAGTCCCTCCGACAGGGGGGACTATGGCTACACCTTC.

Regarding this clonotype: This may be a read error: a much more frequent sequence differs by one nucleotide. V and J are TRBV20-1 and TRBJ1-2; D gene ambiguous. The CDR3 contains 13 residues. Trimming stripped 2 bases from V and 3 bases from J, with 10 bases between. CDR1 and CDR2 from the germline V gene are DFQATT and SNEGSKA (reference sequence). DNA for the CDR3: TGCAGTGCTAGACGGGTTCAGTACTATGGCTACACCTTC. This sequence encodes CSARRVQYYGYTF.